The next 32 T cell receptor beta chains were all read from a single sample in a study of blood T cell repertoires in COVID-19. Only in-frame clones appear in the TCRdb table, and some are missing; sequencing was by immunoSEQ multiplex PCR. This table holds about 280,000 clones, about 85% found once. Specimen: PBMCs or T cells enriched from blood (not recorded which). These receptors came from a woman aged 50 to 60 who had recovered from COVID-19.

CDR3 amino acids: CASSIAGQPQHF. The CDR3 nucleotides are TGTGCCAGCAGTATCGCGGGTCAGCCCCAGCATTTT. The chain joins TRBV28 to TRBJ1-5, with D hard to call. Germline lookup yields CDR1 MDHEN and CDR2 SYDVKM. The CDR3 is made up of 12 amino acids. Trimming stripped 5 bases from V and 6 bases from J, with 8 bases between. Supplemented by reference TRBV28 and TRBJ1-5, the full variable domain reads DVKVTQSSRYLVKRTGEKVFLECVQDMDHENMFWYRQDPGLGLRLIYFSYDVKMKEKGDIPEGYSVSREKKERFSLILESASTNQTSMYLCASSIAGQPQHFGDGTRLSIL.

This sequence joins TRBV19 and TRBJ2-7; D not certain. CDR3 length: 11 residues. Trimming pared 6 bases from V and 5 bases from J, leaving 8 bases between. Germline V gene lookup returns CDR1 LNHDA and CDR2 SQIVND (reference sequence). As DNA, the CDR3 is TGTGCCAGTAGGGGCCCCAACGAGCAGTACTTC. This encodes CASRGPNEQYF.

This clone was observed many times. The gene calls are TRBV27 and TRBJ2-1, with a tentative D call TRBD2 (6 bases). V was clipped by 0 bases and J by 9 bases, with 12 bases between them. Germline CDR1 is MNHEY and CDR2 is SMNVEV (reference sequence). This CDR3 contains 14 residues. CDR3 residues: CASSLSLATGEQFF. DNA of the CDR3: TGTGCCAGCAGTTTATCTCTAGCGACGGGTGAGCAGTTCTTC.

The V call is TRBV5-1, the J call TRBJ2-1, with 13 bases lining up with TRBD2. Germline values: CDR1 SGHRS, CDR2 YFSETQ. This CDR3 has 15 residues. The V segment lost 1 base and the J segment 7 bases; nucleotides outside the gene matches: 2. The CDR3 DNA reads as TGCGCCAGCAGCTTGTTGACTAGCGGGGGGAATGAGCAGTTCTTC. It codes for CASSLLTSGGNEQFF.

The chain is built from TRBV18 and TRBJ2-1; perhaps TRBD2 as D (5 bases). Germline loops: CDR1 KGHSH, CDR2 LQKENI. CDR3 length equals 15 residues. V lost 6 bases and J 4 bases, leaving 16 bases between the germline ends. The CDR3 DNA reads TGTGCCAGCTCCGAGGACTTCCAGATGTACAATGAGCAGTTCTTC. Translating it yields CASSEDFQMYNEQFF.

The chain couples TRBV19 to TRBJ2-3, with 11 bases that match TRBD1. Germline CDR1 is LNHDA and CDR2 is SQIVND (reference sequence). The CDR3 spans 18 residues. J gave up 5 bases and V 3 bases, and 13 bases lay outside the gene matches. CDR3 nucleotides: TGTGCCAGTAGTATGTCGAAAGGGACAGGGGGGCTCATAGATACGCAGTATTTT. Its translation is CASSMSKGTGGLIDTQYF.

The V call is TRBV30, the J call TRBJ2-7; 7 nucleotides align to TRBD2. Looked up from germline, CDR1 is GTSNPN and CDR2 is SVGIG (reference sequence). This CDR3 is 12 amino acids long. With 8 bases clipped from V and 2 bases from J, the junction kept 6 bases outside the gene matches. This chain's CDR3 is CAGGEGPYEQYF. The CDR3 DNA reads as TGTGCCGGGGGGGAGGGGCCCTACGAGCAGTACTTC.

This chain joins TRBV19 and TRBJ2-2; D possibly corresponds to TRBD2 (5 bases). Germline V gene data show CDR1 as LNHDA and CDR2 as SQIVND (reference sequence). V dropped 9 bases and J dropped 1 base, with 15 bases sitting between them. This CDR3 spans 15 amino acids. CDR3 in DNA: TGTGCCAGCCTAGGGAGACCGGGGAACACCGGGGAGCTGTTTTTT. It codes for CASLGRPGNTGELFF.

V gene TRBV19 combines with J gene TRBJ1-1; D call uncertain. From germline, CDR1 is LNHDA and CDR2 SQIVND (reference sequence). Trimming cost V 6 bases and J 1 base, with 12 bases left between them. CDR3 size: 14 residues. The CDR3 coding sequence is TGTGCCAGTAGCCAAAAGCACGGGAACACTGAAGCTTTCTTT. Its protein product is CASSQKHGNTEAFF. The full variable domain, completed using reference TRBV19 and TRBJ1-1, is DGGITQSPKYLFRKEGQNVTLSCEQNLNHDAMYWYRQDPGQGLRLIYYSQIVNDFQKGDIAEGYSVSREKKESFPLTVTSAQKNPTAFYLCASSQKHGNTEAFFGQGTRLTVV.

This chain connects TRBV3-1 (or the pseudogene TRBV3-2) to TRBJ1-2; unclear D gene. Germline V gives CDR1 LGHDT, CDR2 YNNKEL (reference sequence). Trimming shortened V by 0 bases and J by 0 bases, and 8 bases separated the two germline ends. The CDR3 covers 15 residues. CDR3 loop: CASSQDRQANYGYTF. For the CDR3, the DNA is TGTGCCAGCAGCCAAGATCGGCAGGCTAACTATGGCTACACCTTC.

The table lists this clone with a few counts. This same CDR3 is encoded by further DNA sequences in the sample. This chain links TRBV30 with TRBJ1-5, with a weak D call TRBD1 (5 bases). Trimming took 5 bases from V and 3 from J, leaving 11 bases between them. Germline values: CDR1 GTSNPN, CDR2 SVGIG (reference sequence). This CDR3 contains 13 residues. The CDR3 DNA is TGTGCCTGGTCTCGACAGATCAATCAGCCCCAGCATTTT. It is translated as CAWSRQINQPQHF.

The genes are TRBV12-5 and TRBJ2-2; D is ambiguous. The CDR3 extends over 12 amino acids. Germline CDR1 LGHNT, CDR2 FRNRAP. Between the trimmed V and J ends, which lost 6 bases and 8 bases, there was a span of 10 bases. CDR3 DNA: TGTGCTAGTGGAAAATATCCGGGGGAGCTGTTTTTT. Residues: CASGKYPGELFF.

The chain combines TRBV5-5 with TRBJ2-3; 7 bases match TRBD1. The CDR3 runs to 16 residues. J gave up 1 base and V 1 base, and 6 bases lay outside the gene matches. CDR1 SGHKS and CDR2 YYEKEE come from the germline V gene (reference sequence). This chain's CDR3 is CASSLLYRGGTDTQYF. In DNA form, the CDR3 reads TGTGCCAGCAGCTTGTTATACAGGGGCGGCACAGATACGCAGTATTTT.

The table lists this clone with a count of one. The chain employs TRBV30 and TRBJ1-2; TRBD1 is a possible D gene (5 bases). Germline CDR1 and CDR2: GTSNPN and SVGIG (reference sequence). The CDR3 extends over 11 amino acids. V was trimmed by 3 bases and J by 8 bases, leaving 10 bases between them. CDR3 amino acids: CAWSPGGGYTF. The CDR3 bases are TGTGCCTGGAGCCCCGGGGGAGGCTACACCTTC.

The chain joins TRBV9 to TRBJ1-4; weak D call: TRBD1 (5 bases). There are 15 residues in the CDR3. The germline V gene encodes CDR1 SGDLS and CDR2 YYNGEE. Trimming stripped 0 bases from V and 3 bases from J, with 9 bases between. CDR3 DNA: TGTGCCAGCAGCGTAGTTGGGGCGGCTAATGAAAAACTGTTTTTT. As protein: CASSVVGAANEKLFF.

The chain couples TRBV27 to TRBJ1-1; D perhaps matches TRBD1 (5 bases). V shed 2 bases and J shed 5 bases, with 18 bases lying between them. The CDR3 is 16 amino acids. Germline V gives CDR1 MNHEY, CDR2 SMNVEV (reference sequence). Here the CDR3 DNA reads TGTGCCAGCAGTTTAGGGGGGTCGGGGACGGGGACTGAAGCTTTCTTT. This codes for CASSLGGSGTGTEAFF.

This chain uses TRBV6-5 with TRBJ1-3; D possibly corresponds to TRBD1 (6 bases). V lost 6 bases, J lost 0 bases, and 12 bases lay in between. The CDR3 runs to 15 residues. Per the germline V gene, CDR1 is MNHEY and CDR2 is SVGAGI. CDR3 region: CASRNDRFSGNTIYF. DNA for the CDR3: TGTGCCAGCAGAAATGACAGGTTCTCTGGAAACACCATATATTTT.

The chain links TRBV7-2 to TRBJ2-2, with D perhaps matching TRBD1 (6 bases). From germline, CDR1 is SGHTA and CDR2 FQGNSA. The CDR3 totals 19 residues. V was shortened by 5 bases and J by 2 bases, with 24 bases between the two germline ends. CDR3 sequence (DNA): TGTGCCAGCAGCGATCCAACCGGGACAAGCTTATTTAACACCGGGGAGCTGTTTTTT. This sequence encodes CASSDPTGTSLFNTGELFF.

The chain recombines TRBV27 with TRBJ2-2; 9 bases map to TRBD1. CDR3 length: 18 amino acids. Germline V gene lookup returns CDR1 MNHEY and CDR2 SMNVEV (reference sequence). The V and J ends lost 5 bases and 7 bases, in that order; junction bases with no gene match: 17. CDR3: CASSPGQGQGRVNGELFF. Here the CDR3 DNA reads TGTGCCAGCAGTCCAGGACAGGGACAGGGAAGAGTAAACGGGGAGCTGTTTTTT.

The J gene is TRBJ1-1, the V gene TRBV3-1 (or the pseudogene TRBV3-2), with TRBD1 identical over 7 bases. Trimming at V came to 2 bases and at J to 4 bases, leaving 7 bases not matched to a gene. CDR1 is LGHDT, CDR2 YNNKEL, per germline (reference sequence). This CDR3 has 15 amino acids. CDR3 DNA: TGTGCCAGCAGCCAAAACCCGACAGGGAGCACTGAAGCTTTCTTT. Protein: CASSQNPTGSTEAFF.

The chain joins TRBV3-1 (or the pseudogene TRBV3-2) to TRBJ2-1, with TRBD2 matching 10 bases. CDR3 length: 16 residues. The germline gives CDR1 LGHDT, CDR2 YNNKEL (reference sequence). V shed 0 bases and J 7 bases; nucleotides not matched to a gene: 6. The DNA for the CDR3 is TGTGCCAGCAGCCAAGAGGGGCTAGCGGGAGCTAATGAGCAGTTCTTC. Residues: CASSQEGLAGANEQFF.

The J gene is TRBJ1-2, the V gene TRBV11-2; a possible D gene is TRBD1 (6 bases). This CDR3 has 15 amino acids. Germline loops: CDR1 SGHAT, CDR2 FQNNGV. The V gene lost 5 bases and the J gene lost 13 bases, with 26 bases spanning the gap. DNA for the CDR3: TGTGCCAGCAGCACCTTCCCACAGGGCCCCAGGTTTCTCACCTTC. It specifies CASSTFPQGPRFLTF.

The chain uses TRBV5-4 and TRBJ2-3; 9 bases match TRBD2. CDR1 and CDR2 from the germline V gene are SGHNT and YYREEE (reference sequence). V lost 0 bases, J lost 4 bases, and 3 bases stayed unmatched. CDR3 length: 15 residues. This CDR3 reads CASSLGGGGPDTQYF. The CDR3, as DNA: TGTGCCAGCAGCTTGGGCGGGGGGGGGCCAGATACGCAGTATTTT.

This chain joins TRBV11-2 and TRBJ1-2, with D perhaps matching TRBD1 (6 bases). Trimming shortened V by 5 bases and J by 8 bases, and 12 bases separated the two germline ends. There are 12 residues in the CDR3. Per the germline V gene, CDR1 is SGHAT and CDR2 is FQNNGV. CDR3 protein: CASSPTGWGYTF. The CDR3 bases are TGTGCCAGCAGCCCTACAGGGTGGGGCTACACCTTC.

The chain employs TRBV12-3 or TRBV12-4 and TRBJ1-5; no firm D call. This CDR3 is 13 amino acids long. Trimming shortened V by 10 bases and J by 1 base, and 11 bases separated the two germline ends. For the CDR3, the DNA is TGTGCCACCCAAAAGGAGAGCAATCAGCCCCAGCATTTT. Residues: CATQKESNQPQHF.

This clone was picked up a small number of times. The CDR3 sequence is CASSPPPWPFPGELFF. For the CDR3, the DNA is TGTGCCAGCAGTCCCCCCCCCTGGCCGTTCCCCGGGGAGCTGTTTTTT. This chain uses TRBV28 with TRBJ2-2; no definite D call. CDR1 is MDHEN, CDR2 SYDVKM, per germline. V lost 5 bases and J lost 6, with 19 bases in between. This CDR3 is built from 16 residues.

V usage is TRBV4-1 and J usage is TRBJ2-7, with TRBD1 identical over 7 bases. CDR1 and CDR2 (germline): MGHRA, YSYEKL. The CDR3 sequence is 14 residues long. The V segment lost 5 bases and the J segment 3 bases; nucleotides outside the gene matches: 7. CDR3 amino acids: CASSSPGQIYEQYF. In DNA, the CDR3 is TGCGCCAGCAGCTCTCCGGGACAGATCTACGAGCAGTACTTC.

The chain combines TRBV7-9 with TRBJ1-4; D is unclear. Germline V gene sequence: CDR1 SEHNR, CDR2 FQNEAQ (reference sequence). The CDR3 loop spans 15 amino acids. Trimming left V 1 base short and J 6 bases short, with 12 bases between. The CDR3 here is CASSLGAALDEKLFF. The CDR3 DNA reads as TGTGCCAGCAGCTTAGGGGCAGCTTTAGATGAAAAACTGTTTTTT. Drawing the rest from reference TRBV7-9 and TRBJ1-4, the complete variable domain is DTGVSQNPRHKITKRGQNVTFRCDPISEHNRLYWYRQTLGQGPEFLTYFQNEAQLEKSRLLSDRFSAERPKGSFSTLEIQRTEQGDSAMYLCASSLGAALDEKLFFGSGTQLSVL.

V gene TRBV5-1 combines with J gene TRBJ2-5, with 7 bases that match TRBD2. This CDR3 is 15 amino acids long. Germline CDR1 reads SGHRS; CDR2 reads YFSETQ. V lost 0 bases to trimming and J lost 2 bases; unmatched junction nucleotides: 4. The CDR3 here is CASSLAPGLQETQYF. The CDR3 DNA reads as TGCGCCAGCAGCTTGGCCCCGGGACTACAAGAGACCCAGTACTTC.

J is TRBJ2-2 and V is TRBV24-1; D gene unclear. The CDR3 extends over 13 amino acids. The V gene's germline CDR1 is KGHDR and CDR2 SFDVKD. The ends were cut back, 5 bases at V and 3 bases at J, with 6 bases in the middle. In nucleotides, the CDR3 is TGTGCCACCAGTGGGGCAGACACCGGGGAGCTGTTTTTT. Protein sequence: CATSGADTGELFF.

This clone has just a few counts. The same CDR3 can be traced to other DNA sequences in this sample. V gene TRBV12-3 or TRBV12-4 combines with J gene TRBJ2-7; 8 bases agree with TRBD1. The CDR3 has 13 residues. The J segment lost 3 bases and the V segment lost 6 bases, leaving 4 bases of the junction unmatched. The CDR3 region is CASSFGQGYEQYF. The CDR3 DNA reads TGTGCCAGCAGCTTCGGACAGGGCTACGAGCAGTACTTC.

This chain links TRBV5-1 with TRBJ2-3; 7 nucleotides match TRBD1. This CDR3 has 14 amino acids. The trim removed 0 bases at V and 6 bases at J, leaving 4 bases unmatched. Germline V gene data show CDR1 as SGHRS and CDR2 as YFSETQ. CDR3 nucleotides: TGCGCCAGCAGCTTGGATAGCAGGGGGGATACGCAGTATTTT. Protein: CASSLDSRGDTQYF.